The 30 T cell receptor beta chains listed next were all sequenced from one sample in a study of radiation and T cells in renal cell carcinoma. Indicated time point: baseline pretreatment blood. The treatment was: 15 Gy SBRT to primary tumor, nephrectomy 4 weeks later. Produced via immunoSEQ multiplex PCR; TCRdb's table is partial and in-frame only. The table includes more than 75,000 clones, roughly four fifths detected once. The sequences come from blood, collected from a patient whose treatment included radiotherapy and nephrectomy. These receptors came from a man in his sixties with renal cell carcinoma.

This chain connects TRBV28 to TRBJ2-1, with 8 nucleotides matching TRBD1. Trimming took 6 bases from V and 4 from J; bases not matched to a gene: 2. This CDR3 contains 13 residues. Germline CDR1 MDHEN, CDR2 SYDVKM. CDR3: CASSRTGYNEQFF. In DNA form, the CDR3 reads TGTGCCAGCAGCCGGACAGGGTACAATGAGCAGTTCTTC.

In DNA form, the CDR3 reads TGTGCCAGTAGTAGGAGGACGGATGAAAAACTGTTTTTT. Translating it yields CASSRRTDEKLFF. The chain uses TRBV19 and TRBJ1-4, with D unresolved. This CDR3 region has 13 residues. V was cut by 4 bases and J by 6 bases, with 9 bases left in between. The germline V gene has CDR1 LNHDA and CDR2 SQIVND (reference sequence). Looking up the rest from reference TRBV19 and TRBJ1-4 gives the full variable domain: DGGITQSPKYLFRKEGQNVTLSCEQNLNHDAMYWYRQDPGQGLRLIYYSQIVNDFQKGDIAEGYSVSREKKESFPLTVTSAQKNPTAFYLCASSRRTDEKLFFGSGTQLSVL.

CDR3 in amino acids: CASTLTGVYSGELFF. DNA of the CDR3: TGTGCCAGCACCTTGACAGGGGTGTATTCCGGGGAGCTGTTTTTT. The chain recombines TRBV28 with TRBJ2-2; 8 bases align to TRBD1. The ends lost 7 bases at V and 6 bases at J; junction bases unmatched: 10. CDR1 and CDR2 from the germline V gene are MDHEN and SYDVKM. This CDR3 contains 15 residues.

This chain connects TRBV27 to TRBJ2-5; 8 bases are shared with TRBD2. Germline V gene sequence: CDR1 MNHEY, CDR2 SMNVEV (reference sequence). J lost 4 bases, V lost 4 bases, and 2 bases had no gene match. The CDR3 extends over 13 amino acids. CDR3 nucleotide sequence: TGTGCCAGCAGTTACCGGGGGGGAGAGACCCAGTACTTC. Translating gives CASSYRGGETQYF.

The chain couples TRBV7-8 to TRBJ2-1, with TRBD2 as a possible D gene (5 bases). The ends were cut back, 0 bases at V and 12 bases at J, with 12 bases in the middle. This CDR3 comprises 13 residues. CDR1 and CDR2 from the germline V gene are SGHVS and FQNEAQ. The CDR3 coding sequence is TGTGCCAGCAGCTTAGCTAGCGTCGAGGGGCAGTTCTTC. It encodes CASSLASVEGQFF.

The rearrangement joins TRBV29-1 to TRBJ1-2; TRBD1 aligns across 7 bases. The V gene's germline CDR1 is SQVTM and CDR2 ANQGSEA. There are 14 residues in the CDR3. The ends lost 6 bases at V and 1 base at J; junction bases unmatched: 8. This chain's CDR3 is CSVHTTGNNYGYTF. In nucleotides, the CDR3 is TGCAGCGTCCATACGACAGGGAATAACTATGGCTACACCTTC.

This chain links TRBV5-1 with TRBJ2-2, with D perhaps matching TRBD2 (5 bases). CDR3 size: 16 residues. V lost 0 bases and J lost 4, with 13 bases in between. Germline V gene sequence: CDR1 SGHRS, CDR2 YFSETQ. The CDR3 DNA is TGCGCCAGCAGCTTGGCCCAAGATGCGGGCACCGGGGAGCTGTTTTTT. Its translation: CASSLAQDAGTGELFF.

The chain carries TRBV5-6 and TRBJ2-7; no clear D. Deletions cut 4 bases from V and 0 bases from J, with 8 bases between. CDR1 SGHDT and CDR2 YYEEEE come from the germline V gene. This CDR3 has 13 amino acids. CDR3 sequence reads: CASSPYYSYEQYF. The CDR3 bases are TGTGCCAGCAGCCCCTACTACTCCTACGAGCAGTACTTC.

This clone is a singleton in its sample. The chain carries TRBV19 and TRBJ1-2; 8 bases are a match to TRBD1. J gave up 4 bases and V 1 base, and 5 bases lay outside the gene matches. CDR3 length equals 15 residues. Germline V gene lookup returns CDR1 LNHDA and CDR2 SQIVND (reference sequence). CDR3: CASSIADGTGYGYTF. CDR3 nucleotide sequence: TGTGCCAGTAGTATAGCCGACGGGACAGGCTATGGCTACACCTTC.

The chain links TRBV5-1 to TRBJ2-7, with 10 bases fitting TRBD1. CDR3 length equals 16 residues. Unmatched junction bases numbered 9, after V lost 4 bases and J lost 2 bases. Germline V gene sequence: CDR1 SGHRS, CDR2 YFSETQ. The CDR3 sequence is CASSDTRTGGAYEQYF. DNA for the CDR3: TGCGCCAGCAGCGATACCCGGACAGGGGGTGCCTACGAGCAGTACTTC.

The V call is TRBV5-1, the J call TRBJ1-2; D is unclear. The germline gives CDR1 SGHRS, CDR2 YFSETQ. V was trimmed by 0 bases and J by 0 bases, leaving 12 bases between them. This CDR3 has 16 amino acids. The CDR3 region is CASSLGAGFSNYGYTF. The CDR3 DNA sequence: TGCGCCAGCAGCTTGGGGGCAGGATTTTCTAACTATGGCTACACCTTC. The whole variable domain, remainder taken from reference TRBV5-1 and TRBJ1-2, is KAGVTQTPRYLIKTRGQQVTLSCSPISGHRSVSWYQQTPGQGLQFLFEYFSETQRNKGNFPGRFSGRQFSNSRSEMNVSTLELGDSALYLCASSLGAGFSNYGYTFGSGTRLTVV.

In this sample, this clone turned up once. The CDR3 region has the DNA TGTGCCAGCAGCTTAACCCCCGGACTGAAGGCTGGCGAGCAGTACTTC. Protein: CASSLTPGLKAGEQYF. The chain recombines TRBV11-1 with TRBJ2-7; perhaps TRBD2 as D (5 bases). Germline V lookup: CDR1 SGHAT, CDR2 FQDESV (reference sequence). Trimming stripped 2 bases from V and 6 bases from J, with 20 bases between. The CDR3 has 16 residues.

The genes are TRBV7-2 and TRBJ1-1; 7 bases line up with TRBD1. The V gene's germline CDR1 is SGHTA and CDR2 FQGNSA. The CDR3 length is 17 residues. Trimming cost V 5 bases and J 0 bases; bases outside gene matches: 12. The CDR3 here is CASSDRDSPYLNTEAFF. The CDR3 bases are TGTGCCAGCAGCGATCGGGACAGCCCTTATCTGAACACTGAAGCTTTCTTT.

The chain couples TRBV18 to TRBJ1-5, with D perhaps matching TRBD1 (6 bases). Trimming removed 2 bases from V and 3 bases from J, with 8 bases in between. Germline lookup yields CDR1 KGHSH and CDR2 LQKENI. The CDR3 sequence is 14 residues long. The CDR3 DNA reads TGTGCCAGCTCACCAGGACAGCACAATCAGCCCCAGCATTTT. Its protein product is CASSPGQHNQPQHF.

V and J are TRBV27 and TRBJ1-3; no firm D call. The CDR3 extends over 14 amino acids. Germline V gene data show CDR1 as MNHEY and CDR2 as SMNVEV (reference sequence). The V and J ends lost 8 bases and 0 bases respectively, with 11 bases between them. This chain's CDR3 is CASSPGFSGNTIYF. The CDR3 DNA reads as TGTGCCAGCTCCCCGGGGTTCTCTGGAAACACCATATATTTT.

The CDR3 is CATNLLQGPRETEAFF. The DNA of the CDR3 is TGTGCCACCAACTTACTACAGGGTCCGAGGGAAACTGAAGCTTTCTTT. The chain links TRBV28 to TRBJ1-1; possible D gene TRBD1, 6 bases. V was pared by 10 bases and J by 5 bases, with 26 bases between. CDR1 is MDHEN and CDR2 is SYDVKM in the germline V gene. The CDR3 consists of 16 residues.

As regards this clone: A junction end diverges from the germline sequence, so it may reflect a read error. The chain is built from TRBV6-5 and TRBJ2-7; the D gene is possibly TRBD2 (5 bases). Germline V gene lookup returns CDR1 MNHEY and CDR2 SVGAGI. The CDR3 runs 8 residues. The CDR3: CASIGLNF. The CDR3 DNA is TGTGCCAGCATTGGACTCAACTTC.

J is TRBJ1-4 and V is TRBV6-1; a possible D gene is TRBD1 (5 bases). V lost 4 bases to trimming and J lost 3 bases, with 18 bases between them. This CDR3 has 17 amino acids. The germline V gene has CDR1 MNHNS and CDR2 SASEGT. The CDR3 sequence: CASSVQPETVANEKLFF. Written as DNA, the CDR3 is TGTGCCAGCAGTGTTCAACCTGAGACAGTAGCTAATGAAAAACTGTTTTTT.

The chain combines TRBV7-3 with TRBJ2-1, with a weak D call TRBD2 (6 bases). Trimming removed 1 base from V and 2 bases from J, with 15 bases in between. The CDR3 consists of 17 residues. CDR1 and CDR2 (germline): SGHTA, FQGTGA. CDR3 sequence reads: CASSLNKGGIAYNEQFF. The CDR3, as DNA: TGTGCCAGCAGCTTAAATAAGGGCGGGATCGCCTACAATGAGCAGTTCTTC.

The chain couples TRBV5-4 to TRBJ2-1; 10 positions agree with TRBD2. This CDR3 region has 16 residues. Germline lookup yields CDR1 SGHNT and CDR2 YYREEE (reference sequence). The junction had 8 bases not matched to a gene; V was cut back by 3 bases and J by 5 bases. DNA for the CDR3: TGTGCCAGCAGCTACCCAGCGGGAGGGCTTGACAATGAGCAGTTCTTC. Its protein product is CASSYPAGGLDNEQFF.

This chain connects TRBV7-7 to TRBJ1-4; 9 bases agree with TRBD1. CDR1 is SSHAT and CDR2 is FNYEAQ in the germline V gene (reference sequence). The CDR3 is 13 amino acids. With V trimmed by 5 bases and J by 7 bases, 2 bases remained unmatched. The CDR3 DNA sequence: TGTGCCAGCAGCAAGGACAGGGGTGAAAAACTGTTTTTT. Protein: CASSKDRGEKLFF.

In the case of this clone: At the DNA level, this CDR3 is encoded by other sequences in the same sample as well. V and J are TRBV20-1 and TRBJ2-5; the D is unclear. Germline V gene data show CDR1 as DFQATT and CDR2 as SNEGSKA (reference sequence). V shed 6 bases and J shed 4 bases, with 6 bases lying between them. The CDR3 covers 10 residues. This CDR3 reads CSARRETQYF. Here the CDR3 DNA reads TGCAGTGCCCGTAGAGAGACCCAGTACTTC.

The table lists this clone with a few counts. The chain employs TRBV7-2 and TRBJ2-1, with TRBD2 as a possible D gene (5 bases). Trimming removed 3 bases at V and 1 base at J, with 10 bases between. CDR3 length: 15 residues. Germline V gene sequence: CDR1 SGHTA, CDR2 FQGNSA. CDR3 bases: TGTGCCAGCAGCTTCGAGGGAATGTCCTACAATGAGCAGTTCTTC. It translates to CASSFEGMSYNEQFF.

This clone was counted only a few times. The rearrangement joins TRBV6-5 to TRBJ2-1; 11 bases are shared with TRBD2. V dropped 6 bases and J dropped 7; count of bases not matched to a gene: 8. Germline V gene lookup returns CDR1 MNHEY and CDR2 SVGAGI. The CDR3 contains 15 residues. The CDR3 loop is CASSVAGGSENEQFF. The DNA of the CDR3 is TGTGCCAGCAGCGTAGCGGGAGGGTCCGAAAATGAGCAGTTCTTC.

V usage is TRBV9 and J usage is TRBJ2-1, with 11 bases fitting TRBD2. V gave up 6 bases and J gave up 6 bases; unmatched junction bases: 8. The CDR3 consists of 15 residues. CDR1 SGDLS and CDR2 YYNGEE come from the germline V gene. CDR3 protein: CASTYGLAGSNEQFF. The CDR3 DNA is TGTGCCAGCACCTACGGACTAGCGGGTAGCAATGAGCAGTTCTTC.

The genes are TRBV6-5 and TRBJ2-5; maybe TRBD1 (6 bases). The end of the DNA is better explained by TRBJ2-7, so the J call may be wrong. CDR1 and CDR2 from the germline V gene are MNHEY and SVGAGI. The CDR3 sequence is 14 residues long. The CDR3 nucleotides are TGTGCCAGCAGTTCCAGCAGGGGTTCCTACGAGCAGTACTTC. Its translation is CASSSSRGSYEQYF.

This clone came up a few times. This chain links TRBV27 with TRBJ1-4, with D possibly being TRBD1 (5 bases). Per the germline V gene, CDR1 is MNHEY and CDR2 is SMNVEV (reference sequence). The ends were cut back, 7 bases at V and 0 bases at J, with 15 bases in the middle. The CDR3 extends over 16 amino acids. CDR3 sequence: CASTHSGDATNEKLFF. In DNA form, the CDR3 reads TGTGCCAGCACACACTCGGGGGATGCAACTAATGAAAAACTGTTTTTT.

The V gene is TRBV2, the J gene TRBJ2-1; TRBD2 is a possible D gene (5 bases). V lost 7 bases to trimming and J lost 0 bases, with 13 bases between them. This CDR3 is 15 amino acids long. The germline V gene encodes CDR1 SNHLY and CDR2 FYNNEI. CDR3 sequence (DNA): TGTGCCAGCAAGGTCGGGATCAGCTCCTACAATGAGCAGTTCTTC. Its translation is CASKVGISSYNEQFF.

The sample holds a few counts of this clone. V gene TRBV10-1 combines with J gene TRBJ1-1; weak D call: TRBD1 (5 bases). The germline V and J ends were trimmed by 8 bases and 3 bases, with 13 bases remaining between them. This CDR3 spans 13 amino acids. The germline gives CDR1 WNHNN, CDR2 SYGVQD (reference sequence). CDR3 loop: CASSQGLDTEAFF. In DNA form, the CDR3 reads TGCGCCAGCTCCCAGGGCTTGGACACTGAAGCTTTCTTT.

The chain couples TRBV9 to TRBJ2-3; TRBD1 might be the D (5 bases). The CDR3 contains 15 residues. V dropped 0 bases and J dropped 1 base, with 9 bases sitting between them. Germline lookup yields CDR1 SGDLS and CDR2 YYNGEE. CDR3 nucleotide sequence: TGTGCCAGCAGCGTAGAAGGGGCCCGCACAGATACGCAGTATTTT. It specifies CASSVEGARTDTQYF. Combining the CDR3 with reference TRBV9 and TRBJ2-3 gives the whole variable domain DSGVTQTPKHLITATGQRVTLRCSPRSGDLSVYWYQQSLDQGLQFLIQYYNGEERAKGNILERFSAQQFPDLHSELNLSSLELGDSALYFCASSVEGARTDTQYFGPGTRLTVL.